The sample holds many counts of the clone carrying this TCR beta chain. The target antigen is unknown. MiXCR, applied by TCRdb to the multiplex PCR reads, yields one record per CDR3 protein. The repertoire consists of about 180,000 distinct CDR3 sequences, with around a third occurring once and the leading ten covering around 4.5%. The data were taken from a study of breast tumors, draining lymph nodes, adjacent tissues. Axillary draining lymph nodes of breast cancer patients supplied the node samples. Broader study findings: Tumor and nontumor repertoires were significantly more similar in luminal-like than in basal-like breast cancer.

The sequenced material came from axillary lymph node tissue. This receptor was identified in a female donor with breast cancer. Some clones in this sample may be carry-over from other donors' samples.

CDR3 DNA: TGCAGCCTACACGGACTAGCGGAGACCTACAATGAGCAGTTCTTC. This gives the protein CSLHGLAETYNEQFF. The chain has TRBV29-1 and TRBJ2-1; 10 bases map to TRBD2. The V gene end was trimmed by 8 bases and the J gene end by 2 bases; junction bases not matched to a gene: 9. The CDR3 length is 15 residues. Germline V gene data show CDR1 as SQVTM and CDR2 as ANQGSEA.